Below are 11 T cell receptor beta chains sequenced from a single sample in a study of CD8 T cells in ankylosing spondylitis. TCRdb called the 5' RACE reads again in MiXCR, with one record for every CDR3 protein. The sample holds about 160,000 distinct CDR3 sequences, 9.8% seen once. The material sequenced was blood, either unsorted or a sorted T cell fraction (not recorded which). These receptors were taken from a female donor with ankylosing spondylitis or in good health (not recorded which).

In this sample, this clonotype turned up many times. This chain links TRBV12-3 or TRBV12-4 with TRBJ2-7; tentatively, D is TRBD2 (5 bases). V was clipped by 6 bases and J by 6 bases, with 12 bases between them. This CDR3 is 12 amino acids long. DNA for the CDR3: TGTGCCAGCAGCCTCGGGGTGGGCGAGCAGTACTTC. Translation gives CASSLGVGEQYF.

This clonotype was seen only a few times. The V call is TRBV5-6, the J call TRBJ2-7, with a weak D call TRBD2 (6 bases). CDR1 is SGHDT and CDR2 is YYEEEE in the germline V gene. The CDR3 spans 12 residues. Trimming shortened V by 3 bases and J by 6 bases, and 10 bases separated the two germline ends. Here the CDR3 DNA reads TGTGCCAGCAGCTGGGGGGTCGGCGAGCAGTACTTC. This codes for CASSWGVGEQYF.

The V and J genes are TRBV6-2 or TRBV6-3 and TRBJ2-1, with 10 nucleotides matching TRBD2. In germline, CDR1 is MNHEY, CDR2 SVGEGT. After removal of 0 bases from V and 4 bases from J, the junction contained 3 bases not matched to a gene. The CDR3 is 16 amino acids. In DNA form, the CDR3 reads TGTGCCAGCAGTTACTCGAAGACTAGCGGGTACAATGAGCAGTTCTTC. Translated: CASSYSKTSGYNEQFF.

The CDR3 region has the DNA TGCGCCAGCAGCCAAGTCGCGGGAGGGCCTAGTTCCTACAATGAGCAGTTCTTC. This codes for CASSQVAGGPSSYNEQFF. V is TRBV4-3 and J is TRBJ2-1; 9 bases agree with TRBD2. Trimming took 1 base from V and 1 from J; bases not matched to a gene: 8. The CDR3 consists of 18 residues. CDR1 and CDR2 from the germline V gene are LGHNA and YSLEER.

The V gene is TRBV6-5, the J gene TRBJ2-3, with TRBD1 matching 7 bases. Germline-derived CDR1 and CDR2 are MNHEY and SVGAGI. With V trimmed by 0 bases and J by 2 bases, 5 bases remained unmatched. CDR3 length: 16 amino acids. The CDR3 sequence: CASSYSTTGYTDTQYF. DNA of the CDR3: TGTGCCAGCAGTTACTCTACGACAGGGTACACAGATACGCAGTATTTT.

This clonotype has only a few counts. The chain uses TRBV24-1 and TRBJ2-1; the D gene is possibly TRBD2 (5 bases). The V and J ends lost 3 bases and 4 bases respectively, with 12 bases between them. CDR3 size: 15 residues. Germline V CDR1 and CDR2: KGHDR, SFDVKD. The CDR3 region has the DNA TGTGCCACCAGTGATGGAGGTAACACGTACAATGAGCAGTTCTTC. Residues: CATSDGGNTYNEQFF.

This clonotype turned up a few times. The chain uses TRBV11-3 and TRBJ2-1; D possibly matches TRBD1 or TRBD2 (5 bases each). Trimming took 3 bases from V and 10 from J, leaving 16 bases between them. Per germline, CDR1 SGHNT and CDR2 YENEEA. The CDR3 consists of 14 residues. The CDR3 here is CASSLGPNAGEQFF. As DNA, the CDR3 is TGTGCCAGCAGCTTGGGACCCAACGCAGGAGAGCAGTTCTTC.

The rearrangement links TRBV4-3 to TRBJ1-4; D gene ambiguous. With 1 base removed from V and 4 bases from J, the gap between germline ends came to 19 bases. CDR1 and CDR2 from the germline V gene are LGHNA and YSLEER. The CDR3 runs 18 residues. CDR3 in DNA: TGCGCCAGCAGCCAAGCTCCCCCCGAGGAGCTAAATAATGAAAAACTGTTTTTT. Protein sequence: CASSQAPPEELNNEKLFF.

The chain is built from TRBV5-6 and TRBJ2-6, with a weak D call TRBD2 (5 bases). Trimming stripped 0 bases from V and 3 bases from J, with 16 bases between. The CDR3 loop spans 18 amino acids. Germline CDR1 reads SGHDT; CDR2 reads YYEEEE. The CDR3 here is CASSLGGLRPLGANVLTF. In DNA, the CDR3 is TGTGCCAGCAGCTTGGGTGGACTCCGGCCCCTTGGGGCCAACGTCCTGACTTTC.

CDR3 in amino acids: CASSPPGRRDSYEQYF. CDR3 nucleotide sequence: TGTGCCAGCAGTCCCCCCGGGCGGAGGGACTCCTACGAGCAGTACTTC. The V and J genes are TRBV7-9 and TRBJ2-7, with D perhaps matching TRBD2 (6 bases). Trimming stripped 6 bases from V and 0 bases from J, with 18 bases between. CDR1 is SEHNR, CDR2 FQNEAQ, per germline (reference sequence). The CDR3 is made up of 16 amino acids.

Only a few counts were recorded for this clonotype. J is TRBJ2-7 and V is TRBV6-5; D not certain. CDR3 length: 15 amino acids. Germline assignment: CDR1 MNHEY and CDR2 SVGAGI. V was cut by 4 bases and J by 3 bases, with 16 bases left in between. The CDR3 loop is CASSWNTKGDYEQYF. The CDR3 DNA reads TGTGCCAGCAGTTGGAACACGAAGGGCGACTACGAGCAGTACTTC.